Listed here are 10 T cell receptor beta chains from one sample, sequenced in a study of T cells in localized non-small cell lung cancer. Sequenced by immunoSEQ multiplex PCR; TCRdb stores in-frame clones only, minus some. The sample lists about 70,000 clones, 65% to 85% seen once, with 1% to 1.5% in the top ten. The specimen was peripheral blood, collected before any cancer treatment. The receptors derive from a female donor of 60 years or more with stage I lung adenocarcinoma.

This sequence joins TRBV6-1 and TRBJ1-1, with D unclear. In germline, CDR1 is MNHNS, CDR2 SASEGT. Deletions cut 3 bases from V and 1 base from J, with 6 bases between. The CDR3 runs 13 residues. CDR3 sequence (DNA): TGTGCCAGCAGTGAGCGGGGGAACACTGAAGCTTTCTTT. Its protein is CASSERGNTEAFF.

V and J are TRBV9 and TRBJ2-7, with 7 positions matching TRBD2. Trimming cost V 0 bases and J 0 bases; bases outside gene matches: 3. CDR3 length: 15 residues. Germline assignment: CDR1 SGDLS and CDR2 YYNGEE. CDR3 sequence: CASSVALADSYEQYF. In DNA, the CDR3 is TGTGCCAGCAGCGTAGCTCTAGCGGACTCCTACGAGCAGTACTTC.

The genes are TRBV28 and TRBJ1-1, with TRBD1 as a possible D gene (5 bases). V lost 1 base to trimming and J lost 5 bases, with 8 bases between them. Germline values: CDR1 MDHEN, CDR2 SYDVKM. This CDR3 comprises 13 residues. The CDR3 sequence: CASSLFEGTEAFF. The CDR3 DNA follows: TGTGCCAGCAGTTTATTCGAGGGGACTGAAGCTTTCTTT.

V and J are TRBV7-2 and TRBJ2-5; 12 positions agree with TRBD2. Looked up from germline, CDR1 is SGHTA and CDR2 is FQGNSA. This CDR3 contains 15 residues. Germline trimming cut 3 bases from V and 3 bases from J; bases unmatched to any gene: 2. The CDR3 region has the DNA TGTGCCAGCAGCTTCCGGACTAGCGGGGAAGAGACCCAGTACTTC. It is translated as CASSFRTSGEETQYF.

This clone is labeled medium-sized. The V gene is TRBV11-3, the J gene TRBJ1-1; no reliable D call. The CDR3 runs to 12 residues. Looked up from germline, CDR1 is SGHNT and CDR2 is YENEEA. The germline V and J ends were trimmed by 6 bases and 0 bases, with 5 bases remaining between them. This CDR3 reads CASSNMNTEAFF. DNA for the CDR3: TGTGCCAGCAGTAACATGAACACTGAAGCTTTCTTT.

With respect to this clone: Other nucleotide sequences in the sample specify the same CDR3. This chain joins TRBV6-1 and TRBJ2-5; D is possibly TRBD1 (6 bases). V lost 0 bases, J lost 2 bases, and 7 bases lay in between. The CDR3 runs to 14 residues. Per germline, CDR1 MNHNS and CDR2 SASEGT. The CDR3 coding sequence is TGTGCCAGCAGTGAAGCGGGGGCGCAAGAGACCCAGTACTTC. Residues: CASSEAGAQETQYF.

This chain uses TRBV2 with TRBJ1-6; D call uncertain. V dropped 6 bases and J dropped 0 bases, with 12 bases sitting between them. Per the germline V gene, CDR1 is SNHLY and CDR2 is FYNNEI. There are 16 residues in the CDR3. In DNA, the CDR3 is TGTGCCAGCAGGGGAGGGCTAAGCTCCTATAATTCACCCCTCCACTTT. This codes for CASRGGLSSYNSPLHF.

V usage is TRBV29-1 and J usage is TRBJ1-2, with no clear D. This CDR3 is built from 12 residues. Between the trimmed V and J ends, which lost 6 bases and 8 bases, there was a span of 16 bases. Germline V gives CDR1 SQVTM, CDR2 ANQGSEA. DNA of the CDR3: TGCAGCGTGGTAAGGGCGGAGTCAGGCTACACCTTC. This codes for CSVVRAESGYTF.

This chain links TRBV29-1 with TRBJ2-7; 7 bases are a match to TRBD1. The V segment lost 6 bases and the J segment 5 bases; nucleotides outside the gene matches: 13. This CDR3 has 14 residues. Germline CDR1 and CDR2: SQVTM and ANQGSEA. Written as DNA, the CDR3 is TGCAGCGTAAACCGACAGGGCTCCGGTAACGAGCAGTACTTC. The encoded protein is CSVNRQGSGNEQYF.

This clone was seen a few times. This chain joins TRBV9 and TRBJ2-3; the match to TRBD2 covers 13 bases. The germline V gene encodes CDR1 SGDLS and CDR2 YYNGEE. The CDR3 length is 15 residues. J lost 6 bases, V lost 4 bases, and 5 bases had no gene match. The CDR3 region is CASSSQTSGRDTQYF. The CDR3 DNA reads as TGTGCCAGCAGCTCTCAGACTAGCGGGAGGGATACGCAGTATTTT.